A selection of T cell receptor beta chains follows, all from one sample in a study of blood T cell repertoires in COVID-19. Assay used: immunoSEQ multiplex PCR; TCRdb lists only in-frame clones, some missing. The data contain under 450,000 clones, roughly 90% of them singletons. The sample consisted of peripheral blood. Receptors originate from a woman in her forties with COVID-19, enrolled during active disease. CDR3s include the opening cysteine and the closing phenylalanine or tryptophan. Each record gives: J gene, V gene, D gene, clone size, CDR3 DNA, CDR3 protein. D genes are given only for firm matches. The listing skips clone size in some rows; elsewhere it reads once, few, many or a size class.

TRBJ1-2 | TRBV10-3 | - | once | TGTGCCATCAGTGATACAGCCTATGGCTACACCTTC | CAISDTAYGYTF
TRBJ1-3 | TRBV7-9 | - | - | TGTGCCAGCAGCTTTAGGAGGAGCTCTGGAAACACCATATATTTT | CASSFRRSSGNTIYF
TRBJ1-1 | TRBV27 | - | few | TGTGCCAGTACGCGGGGGCCGGGAACTGAAGCTTTCTTT | CASTRGPGTEAFF
TRBJ1-2 | TRBV27 | - | - | TGTGCCAGCAGTTTATCAATCAGGGCCCATGGCTACACCTTC | CASSLSIRAHGYTF
TRBJ2-2 | TRBV5-1 | - | - | TGCGCCAGCAGTCCCCAGGGGACGGTAGGCACCGGGGAGCTGTTTTTT | CASSPQGTVGTGELFF
TRBJ1-4 | TRBV2 | TRBD1 | - | TGTGCCAGCAGTGAATCCGGGACAGGGGGCGAAACTAATGAAAAACTGTTTTTT | CASSESGTGGETNEKLFF
TRBJ1-2 | TRBV9 | TRBD1 | - | TGTGCCAGCAGCGAACCTGAGCCCGGGACAGGGGAGGGCTATGGCTACACCTTC | CASSEPEPGTGEGYGYTF
TRBJ2-1 | TRBV28 | - | few | TGTGCCAGCAGGGATTGGCGGGGATCTTTCGATGAGCAGTTCTTC | CASRDWRGSFDEQFF
TRBJ1-1 | TRBV27 | TRBD1 | - | TGTGCCAGCAGCTCGACAGGGCCCGTTGCTTTCTTT | CASSSTGPVAFF
TRBJ2-4 | TRBV19 | - | - | TGTGCCAGTACCACAAAGGGGGACCTAGCCAAAAACATTCAGTACTTC | CASTTKGDLAKNIQYF
TRBJ1-3 | TRBV24-1 | TRBD1 | - | TGTGCCACCAGTGATTCCAGGGGGCAAGGAGGAAACACCATATATTTT | CATSDSRGQGGNTIYF